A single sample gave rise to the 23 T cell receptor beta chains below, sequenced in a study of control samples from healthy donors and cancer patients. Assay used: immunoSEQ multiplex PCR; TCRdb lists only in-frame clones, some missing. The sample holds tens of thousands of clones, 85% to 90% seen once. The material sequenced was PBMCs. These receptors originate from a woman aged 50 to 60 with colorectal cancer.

CDR3 residues: CASSQDGAYNEQFF. The DNA for the CDR3 is TGTGCCAGCAGCCAAGACGGTGCCTACAATGAGCAGTTCTTC. The rearrangement uses TRBV3-1 (or the pseudogene TRBV3-2) and TRBJ2-1, with D unclear. The V and J ends lost 0 bases and 2 bases respectively, with 5 bases between them. Germline CDR1 is LGHDT and CDR2 is YNNKEL (reference sequence). This CDR3 region has 14 residues.

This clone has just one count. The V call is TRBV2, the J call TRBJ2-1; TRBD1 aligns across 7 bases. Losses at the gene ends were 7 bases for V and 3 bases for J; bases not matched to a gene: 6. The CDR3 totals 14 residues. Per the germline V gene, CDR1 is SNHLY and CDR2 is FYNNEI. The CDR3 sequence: CASKQDRSYNEQFF. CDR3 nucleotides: TGTGCCAGCAAGCAGGACAGGAGCTACAATGAGCAGTTCTTC.

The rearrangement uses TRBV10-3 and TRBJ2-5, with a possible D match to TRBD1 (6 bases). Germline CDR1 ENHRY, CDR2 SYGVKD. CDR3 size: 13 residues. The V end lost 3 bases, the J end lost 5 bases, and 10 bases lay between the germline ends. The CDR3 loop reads CAISDGQGETQYF. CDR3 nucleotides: TGTGCCATCAGTGACGGCCAGGGGGAGACCCAGTACTTC.

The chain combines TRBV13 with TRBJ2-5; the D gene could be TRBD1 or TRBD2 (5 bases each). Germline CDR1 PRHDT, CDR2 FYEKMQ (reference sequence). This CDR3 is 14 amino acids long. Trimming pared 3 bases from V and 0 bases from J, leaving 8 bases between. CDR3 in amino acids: CASSFRDHQETQYF. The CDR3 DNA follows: TGTGCCAGCAGCTTTAGGGACCACCAAGAGACCCAGTACTTC.

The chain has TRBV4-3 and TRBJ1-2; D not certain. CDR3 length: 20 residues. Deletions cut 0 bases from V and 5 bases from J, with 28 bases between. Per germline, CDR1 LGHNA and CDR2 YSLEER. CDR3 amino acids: CASSQDPAETTGPRLYGYTF. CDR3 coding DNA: TGCGCCAGCAGCCAAGATCCAGCCGAAACGACTGGGCCACGACTTTATGGCTACACCTTC.

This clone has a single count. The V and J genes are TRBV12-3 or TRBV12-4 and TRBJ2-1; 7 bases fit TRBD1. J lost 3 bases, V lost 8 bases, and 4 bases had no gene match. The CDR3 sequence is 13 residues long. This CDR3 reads CASGWTGYNEQFF. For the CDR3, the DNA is TGTGCCAGCGGGTGGACAGGCTACAATGAGCAGTTCTTC.

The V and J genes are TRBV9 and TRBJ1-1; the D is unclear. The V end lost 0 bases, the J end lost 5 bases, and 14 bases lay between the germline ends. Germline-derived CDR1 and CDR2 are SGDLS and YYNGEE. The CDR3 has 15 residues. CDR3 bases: TGTGCCAGCAGCGTAGTCTATGGTCGGGGAACTGAAGCTTTCTTT. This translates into CASSVVYGRGTEAFF. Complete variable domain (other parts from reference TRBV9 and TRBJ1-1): DSGVTQTPKHLITATGQRVTLRCSPRSGDLSVYWYQQSLDQGLQFLIQYYNGEERAKGNILERFSAQQFPDLHSELNLSSLELGDSALYFCASSVVYGRGTEAFFGQGTRLTVV.

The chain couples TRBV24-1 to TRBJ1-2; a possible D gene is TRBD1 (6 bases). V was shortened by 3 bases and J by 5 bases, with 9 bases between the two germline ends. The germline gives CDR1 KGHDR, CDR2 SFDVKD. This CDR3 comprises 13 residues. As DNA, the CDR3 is TGTGCCACCAGTGATGGACAGTTTTATGGCTACACCTTC. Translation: CATSDGQFYGYTF.

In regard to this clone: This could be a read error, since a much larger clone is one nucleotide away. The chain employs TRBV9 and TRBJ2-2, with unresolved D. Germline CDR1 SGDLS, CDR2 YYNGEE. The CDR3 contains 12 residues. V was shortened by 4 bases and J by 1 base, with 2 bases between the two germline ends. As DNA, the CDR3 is TGTGCCAGCAGCAAGAACACCGGGGAGCTGTTTTTT. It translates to CASSKNTGELFF.

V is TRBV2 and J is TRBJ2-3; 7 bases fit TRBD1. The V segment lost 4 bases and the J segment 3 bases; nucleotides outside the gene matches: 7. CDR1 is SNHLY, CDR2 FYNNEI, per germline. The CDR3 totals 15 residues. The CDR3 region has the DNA TGTGCCAGCAGTGTAAGAGGGGGCGGTACAGATACGCAGTATTTT. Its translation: CASSVRGGGTDTQYF. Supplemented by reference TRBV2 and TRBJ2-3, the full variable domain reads EPEVTQTPSHQVTQMGQEVILRCVPISNHLYFYWYRQILGQKVEFLVSFYNNEISEKSEIFDDQFSVERPDGSNFTLKIRSTKLEDSAMYFCASSVRGGGTDTQYFGPGTRLTVL.

CDR3 coding DNA: TGTGCCAGCAATACGAACACTGAAGCTTTCTTT. Translating gives CASNTNTEAFF. This sequence joins TRBV28 and TRBJ1-1; no firm D call. Germline V gene sequence: CDR1 MDHEN, CDR2 SYDVKM. Trimming removed 7 bases at V and 1 base at J, with 4 bases between. CDR3 size: 11 residues.

The CDR3 nucleotides read TGCGCCAGCAGCCCCAGCGAGGGAAGCAATTCACCCCTCCACTTT. The encoded protein is CASSPSEGSNSPLHF. The V and J genes are TRBV5-1 and TRBJ1-6; D unresolved. V lost 4 bases to trimming and J lost 7 bases, with 15 bases between them. The CDR3 contains 15 residues. The germline gives CDR1 SGHRS, CDR2 YFSETQ.

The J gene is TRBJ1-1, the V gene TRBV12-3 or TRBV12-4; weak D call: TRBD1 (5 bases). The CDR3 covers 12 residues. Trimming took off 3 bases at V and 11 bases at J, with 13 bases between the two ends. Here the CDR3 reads CASSFQPSGAFF. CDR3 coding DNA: TGTGCCAGCAGTTTTCAGCCGTCAGGGGCTTTCTTT.

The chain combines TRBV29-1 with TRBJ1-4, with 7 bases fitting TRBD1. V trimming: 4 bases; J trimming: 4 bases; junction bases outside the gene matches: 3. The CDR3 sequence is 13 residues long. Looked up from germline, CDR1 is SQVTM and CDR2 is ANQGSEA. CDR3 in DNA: TGCAGCGTTGGGGACAGCTTTAATGAAAAACTGTTTTTT. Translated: CSVGDSFNEKLFF.

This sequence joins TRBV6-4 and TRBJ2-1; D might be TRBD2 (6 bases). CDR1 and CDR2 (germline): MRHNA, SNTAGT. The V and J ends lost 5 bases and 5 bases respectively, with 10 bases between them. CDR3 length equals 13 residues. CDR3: CASSTGGDNEQFF. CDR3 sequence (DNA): TGTGCCAGCAGTACCGGGGGAGACAATGAGCAGTTCTTC.

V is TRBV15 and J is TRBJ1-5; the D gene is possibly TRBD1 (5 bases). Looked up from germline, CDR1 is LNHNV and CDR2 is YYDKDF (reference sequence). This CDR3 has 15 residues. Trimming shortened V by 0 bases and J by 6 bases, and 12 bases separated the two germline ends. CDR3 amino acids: CATSRDAGQGQPQHF. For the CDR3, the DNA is TGTGCCACCAGCAGAGATGCAGGGCAGGGTCAGCCCCAGCATTTT.

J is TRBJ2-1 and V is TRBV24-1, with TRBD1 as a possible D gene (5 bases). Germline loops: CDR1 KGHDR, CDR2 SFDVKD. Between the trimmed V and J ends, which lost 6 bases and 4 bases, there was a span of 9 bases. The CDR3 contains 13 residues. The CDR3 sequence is CATSSDRYNEQFF. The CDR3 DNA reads TGTGCCACCAGTAGTGACAGATACAATGAGCAGTTCTTC.

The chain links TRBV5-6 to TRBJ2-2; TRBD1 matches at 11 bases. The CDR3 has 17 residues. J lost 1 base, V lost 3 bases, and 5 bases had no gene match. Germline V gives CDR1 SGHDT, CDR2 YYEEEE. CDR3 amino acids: CASSYGTGGLNTGELFF. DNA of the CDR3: TGTGCCAGCAGCTATGGGACAGGGGGACTGAACACCGGGGAGCTGTTTTTT.

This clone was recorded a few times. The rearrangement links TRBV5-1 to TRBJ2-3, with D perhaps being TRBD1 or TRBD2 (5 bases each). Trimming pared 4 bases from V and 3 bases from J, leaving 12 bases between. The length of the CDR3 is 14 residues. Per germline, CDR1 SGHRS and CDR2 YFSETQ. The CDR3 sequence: CASSPERGTDTQYF. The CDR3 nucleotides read TGCGCCAGCAGCCCTGAGAGGGGAACAGATACGCAGTATTTT.

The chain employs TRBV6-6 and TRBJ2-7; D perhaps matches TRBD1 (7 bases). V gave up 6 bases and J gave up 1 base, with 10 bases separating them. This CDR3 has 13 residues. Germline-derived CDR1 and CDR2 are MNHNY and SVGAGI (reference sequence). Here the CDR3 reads CASSPGGSYEQYV. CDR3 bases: TGTGCCAGCAGCCCAGGGGGGTCCTACGAGCAGTACGTC.

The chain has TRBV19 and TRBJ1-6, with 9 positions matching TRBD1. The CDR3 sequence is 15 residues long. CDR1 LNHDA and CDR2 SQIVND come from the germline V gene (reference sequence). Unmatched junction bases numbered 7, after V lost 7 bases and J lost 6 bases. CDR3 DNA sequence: TGTGCCAGTAAAACCGGGACAGGGTTTAATTCACCCCTCCACTTT. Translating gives CASKTGTGFNSPLHF. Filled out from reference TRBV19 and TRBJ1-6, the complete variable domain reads DGGITQSPKYLFRKEGQNVTLSCEQNLNHDAMYWYRQDPGQGLRLIYYSQIVNDFQKGDIAEGYSVSREKKESFPLTVTSAQKNPTAFYLCASKTGTGFNSPLHFGNGTRLTVT.

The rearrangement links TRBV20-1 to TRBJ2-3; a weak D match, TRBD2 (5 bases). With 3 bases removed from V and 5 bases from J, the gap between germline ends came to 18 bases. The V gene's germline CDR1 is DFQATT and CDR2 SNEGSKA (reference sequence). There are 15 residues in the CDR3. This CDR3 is CSASGLGQAGDTQYF. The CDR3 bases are TGCAGTGCTAGTGGGCTCGGGCAGGCGGGAGATACGCAGTATTTT.

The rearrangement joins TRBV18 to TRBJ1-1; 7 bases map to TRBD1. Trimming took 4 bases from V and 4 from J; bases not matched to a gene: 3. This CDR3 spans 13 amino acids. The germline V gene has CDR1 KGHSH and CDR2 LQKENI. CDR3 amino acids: CASSLDRVTEAFF. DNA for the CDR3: TGTGCCAGCTCACTTGACAGGGTCACTGAAGCTTTCTTT.